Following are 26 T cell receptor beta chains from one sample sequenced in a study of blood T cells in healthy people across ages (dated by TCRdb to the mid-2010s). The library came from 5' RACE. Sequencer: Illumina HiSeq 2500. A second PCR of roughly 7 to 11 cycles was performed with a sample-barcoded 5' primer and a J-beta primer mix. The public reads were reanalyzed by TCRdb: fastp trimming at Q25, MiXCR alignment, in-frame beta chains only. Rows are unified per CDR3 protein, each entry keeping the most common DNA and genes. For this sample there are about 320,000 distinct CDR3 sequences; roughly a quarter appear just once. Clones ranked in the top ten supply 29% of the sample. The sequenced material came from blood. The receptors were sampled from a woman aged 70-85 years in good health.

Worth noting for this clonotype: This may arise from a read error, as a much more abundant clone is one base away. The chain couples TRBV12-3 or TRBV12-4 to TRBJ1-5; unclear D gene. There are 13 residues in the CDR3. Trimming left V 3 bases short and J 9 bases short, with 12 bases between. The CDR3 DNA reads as TGTGCCAGCAGTTTTTCCGGCGGAGGGCCCCAGCATTTT. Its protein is CASSFSGGGPQHF.

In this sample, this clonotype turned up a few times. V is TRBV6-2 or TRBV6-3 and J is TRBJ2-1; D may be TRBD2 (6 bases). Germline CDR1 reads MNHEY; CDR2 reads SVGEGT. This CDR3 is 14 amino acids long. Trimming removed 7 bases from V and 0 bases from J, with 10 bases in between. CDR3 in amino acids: CASTHGGSYNEQFF. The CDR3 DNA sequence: TGTGCCAGCACCCACGGGGGCTCCTACAATGAGCAGTTCTTC.

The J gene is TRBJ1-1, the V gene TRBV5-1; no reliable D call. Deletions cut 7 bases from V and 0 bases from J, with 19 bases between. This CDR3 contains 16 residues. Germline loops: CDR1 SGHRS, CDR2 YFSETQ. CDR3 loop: CASSGSTFGLNTEAFF. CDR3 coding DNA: TGCGCCAGCTCCGGAAGCACCTTCGGGCTGAACACTGAAGCTTTCTTT.

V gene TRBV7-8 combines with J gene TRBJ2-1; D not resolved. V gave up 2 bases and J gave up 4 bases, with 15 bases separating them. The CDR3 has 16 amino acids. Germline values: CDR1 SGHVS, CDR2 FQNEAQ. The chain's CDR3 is CASSLKSSRLYNEQFF. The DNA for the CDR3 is TGTGCCAGCAGCTTAAAGTCGTCTAGATTATACAATGAGCAGTTCTTC.

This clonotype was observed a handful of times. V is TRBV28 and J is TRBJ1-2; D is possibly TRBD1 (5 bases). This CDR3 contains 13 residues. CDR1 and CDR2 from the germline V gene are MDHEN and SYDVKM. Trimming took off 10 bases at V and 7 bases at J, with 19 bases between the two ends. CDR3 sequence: CAIGTVVPRGYTF. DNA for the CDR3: TGTGCCATAGGGACCGTCGTCCCGCGTGGCTACACCTTC.

The CDR3: CSVLSGQGADKYF. The CDR3 nucleotides read TGCAGCGTTCTTTCAGGACAGGGGGCCGATAAGTACTTC. The chain recombines TRBV29-1 with TRBJ2-7; 11 positions agree with TRBD1. Germline V gene lookup returns CDR1 SQVTM and CDR2 ANQGSEA. V shed 5 bases, J shed 11 bases, and the junction held 11 bases outside the gene matches. The CDR3 covers 13 residues.

CDR3 coding DNA: TGTGCCAGCACGGGTCAGGGGGCAGGGGGCTTTAACACTGAAGCTTTCTTT. This sequence encodes CASTGQGAGGFNTEAFF. The V and J genes are TRBV12-3 or TRBV12-4 and TRBJ1-1, with 8 positions matching TRBD1. Unmatched junction bases numbered 15, after V lost 7 bases and J lost 2 bases. CDR3 length: 17 amino acids.

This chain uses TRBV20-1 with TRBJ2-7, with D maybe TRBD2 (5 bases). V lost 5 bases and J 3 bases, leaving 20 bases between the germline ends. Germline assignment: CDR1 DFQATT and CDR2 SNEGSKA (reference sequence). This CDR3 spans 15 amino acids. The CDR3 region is CSAEDSLYSFYEQYF. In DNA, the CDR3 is TGCAGTGCTGAGGACTCACTTTATAGCTTCTACGAGCAGTACTTC.

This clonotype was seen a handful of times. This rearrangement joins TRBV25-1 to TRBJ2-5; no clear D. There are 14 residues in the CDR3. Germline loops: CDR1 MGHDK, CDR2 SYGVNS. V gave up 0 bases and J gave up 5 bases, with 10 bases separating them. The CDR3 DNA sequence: TGTGCCAGCAGTGAATACGCCGAAGGCGAGACCCAGTACTTC. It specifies CASSEYAEGETQYF.

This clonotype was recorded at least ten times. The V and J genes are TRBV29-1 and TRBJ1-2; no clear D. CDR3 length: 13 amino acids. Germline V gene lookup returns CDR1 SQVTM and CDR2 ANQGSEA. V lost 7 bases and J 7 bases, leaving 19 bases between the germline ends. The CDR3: CSAAPTVGGGYTF. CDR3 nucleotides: TGCAGCGCCGCCCCCACAGTCGGAGGTGGCTACACCTTC.

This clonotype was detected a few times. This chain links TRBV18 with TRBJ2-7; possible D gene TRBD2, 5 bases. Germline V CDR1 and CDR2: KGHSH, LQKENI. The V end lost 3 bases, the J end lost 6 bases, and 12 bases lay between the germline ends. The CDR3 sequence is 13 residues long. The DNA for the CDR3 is TGTGCCAGCTCACCCGGCCTAGCAAGCGAGCAGTACTTC. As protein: CASSPGLASEQYF.

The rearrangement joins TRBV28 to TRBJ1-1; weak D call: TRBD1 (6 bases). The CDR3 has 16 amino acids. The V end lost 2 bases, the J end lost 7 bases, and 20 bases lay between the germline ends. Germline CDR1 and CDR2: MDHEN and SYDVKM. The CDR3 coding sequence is TGTGCCAGCAGTTTACCCTCTAGCAGGGGATACAATGAAGCTTTCTTT. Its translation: CASSLPSSRGYNEAFF. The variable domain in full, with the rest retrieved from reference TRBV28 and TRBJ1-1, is DVKVTQSSRYLVKRTGEKVFLECVQDMDHENMFWYRQDPGLGLRLIYFSYDVKMKEKGDIPEGYSVSREKKERFSLILESASTNQTSMYLCASSLPSSRGYNEAFFGQGTRLTVV.

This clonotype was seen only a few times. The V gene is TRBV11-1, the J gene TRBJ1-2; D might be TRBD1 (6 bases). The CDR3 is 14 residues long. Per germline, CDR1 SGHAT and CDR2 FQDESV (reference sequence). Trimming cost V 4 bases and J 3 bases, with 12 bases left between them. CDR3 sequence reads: CASSYTGFDYGYTF. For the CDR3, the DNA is TGTGCCAGCAGCTATACAGGGTTTGACTATGGCTACACCTTC.

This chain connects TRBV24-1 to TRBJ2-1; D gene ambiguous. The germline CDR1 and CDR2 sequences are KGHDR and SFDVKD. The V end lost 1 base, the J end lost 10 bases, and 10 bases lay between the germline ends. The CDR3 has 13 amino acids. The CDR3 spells CATSDFSVIEQFF. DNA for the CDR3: TGTGCCACCAGTGATTTTAGTGTCATCGAGCAGTTCTTC.

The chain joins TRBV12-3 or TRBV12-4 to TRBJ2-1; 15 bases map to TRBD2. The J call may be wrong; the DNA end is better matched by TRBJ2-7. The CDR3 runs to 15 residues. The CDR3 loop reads CASSSTGTSGRQQYF. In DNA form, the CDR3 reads TGTGCCAGCAGCTCTACCGGGACTAGCGGGAGGCAGCAGTACTTC.

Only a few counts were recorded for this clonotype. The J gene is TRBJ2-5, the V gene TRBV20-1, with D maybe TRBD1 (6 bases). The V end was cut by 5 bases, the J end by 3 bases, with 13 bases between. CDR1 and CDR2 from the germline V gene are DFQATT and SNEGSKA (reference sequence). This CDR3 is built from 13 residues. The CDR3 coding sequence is TGCAGTGCTCCCCGCCAGGGGAAAGAGACCCAGTACTTC. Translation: CSAPRQGKETQYF.

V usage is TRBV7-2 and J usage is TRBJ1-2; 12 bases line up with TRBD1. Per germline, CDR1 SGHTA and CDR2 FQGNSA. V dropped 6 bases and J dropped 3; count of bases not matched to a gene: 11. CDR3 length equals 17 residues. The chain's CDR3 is CASSISSGDRGHYGYTF. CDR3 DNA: TGTGCCAGCAGTATATCCTCGGGGGACAGGGGGCACTATGGCTACACCTTC.

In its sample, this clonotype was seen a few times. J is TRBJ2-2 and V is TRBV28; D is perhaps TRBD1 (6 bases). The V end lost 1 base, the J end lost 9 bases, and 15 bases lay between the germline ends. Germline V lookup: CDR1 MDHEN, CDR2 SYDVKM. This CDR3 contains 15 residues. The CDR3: CASSLSTGGWRELFF. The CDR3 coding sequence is TGTGCCAGCAGTTTATCGACAGGCGGGTGGCGGGAGCTGTTTTTT. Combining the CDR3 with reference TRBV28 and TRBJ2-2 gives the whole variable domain DVKVTQSSRYLVKRTGEKVFLECVQDMDHENMFWYRQDPGLGLRLIYFSYDVKMKEKGDIPEGYSVSREKKERFSLILESASTNQTSMYLCASSLSTGGWRELFFGEGSRLTVL.

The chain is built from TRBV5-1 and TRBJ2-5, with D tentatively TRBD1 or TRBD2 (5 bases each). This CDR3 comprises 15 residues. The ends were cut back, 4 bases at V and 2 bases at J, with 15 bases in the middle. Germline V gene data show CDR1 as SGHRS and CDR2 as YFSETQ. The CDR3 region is CASSPGTIGQETQYF. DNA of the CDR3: TGCGCCAGCAGCCCCGGGACCATCGGGCAAGAGACCCAGTACTTC.

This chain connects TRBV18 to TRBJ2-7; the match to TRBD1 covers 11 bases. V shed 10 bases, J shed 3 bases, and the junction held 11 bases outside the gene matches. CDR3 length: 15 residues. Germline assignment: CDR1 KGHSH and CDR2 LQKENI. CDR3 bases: TGTGCCAACCCACACCCGGGACAGGGGGACTACGAGCAGTACTTC. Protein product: CANPHPGQGDYEQYF.

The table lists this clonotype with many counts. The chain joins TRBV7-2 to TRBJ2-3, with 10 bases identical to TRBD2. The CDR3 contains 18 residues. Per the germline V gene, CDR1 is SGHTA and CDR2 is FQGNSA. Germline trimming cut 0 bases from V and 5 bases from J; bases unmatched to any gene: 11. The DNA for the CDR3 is TGTGCCAGCAGCTTAGCCCCTAGCGGGAGCAAGGTTGGAGATACGCAGTATTTT. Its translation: CASSLAPSGSKVGDTQYF.

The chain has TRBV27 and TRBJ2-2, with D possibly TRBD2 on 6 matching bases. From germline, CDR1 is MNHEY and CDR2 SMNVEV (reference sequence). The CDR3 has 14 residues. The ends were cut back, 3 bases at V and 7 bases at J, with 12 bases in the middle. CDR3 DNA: TGTGCCAGCAGTTTTTGGCGGGATGACGGGGAGCTGTTTTTT. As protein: CASSFWRDDGELFF.

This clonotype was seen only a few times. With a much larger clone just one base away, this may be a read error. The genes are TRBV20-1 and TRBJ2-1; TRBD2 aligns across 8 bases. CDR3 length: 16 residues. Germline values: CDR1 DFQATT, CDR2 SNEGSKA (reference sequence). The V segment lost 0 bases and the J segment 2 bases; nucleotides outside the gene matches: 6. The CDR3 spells CSARDDSGRAYNEQFF. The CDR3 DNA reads TGCAGTGCTAGAGACGACAGCGGGAGAGCCTACAATGAGCAGTTCTTC.

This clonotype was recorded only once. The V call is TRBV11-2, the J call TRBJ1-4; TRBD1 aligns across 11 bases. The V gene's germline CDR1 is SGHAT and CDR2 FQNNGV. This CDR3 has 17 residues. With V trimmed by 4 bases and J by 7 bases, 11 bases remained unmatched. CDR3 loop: CASSSFNLGTGGEKLFF. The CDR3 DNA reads TGTGCCAGCAGCTCCTTCAACCTCGGGACAGGGGGTGAAAAACTGTTTTTT.

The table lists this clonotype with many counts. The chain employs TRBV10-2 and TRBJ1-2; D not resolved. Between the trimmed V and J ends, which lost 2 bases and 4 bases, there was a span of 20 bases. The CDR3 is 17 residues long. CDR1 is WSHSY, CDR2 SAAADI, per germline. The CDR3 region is CASSERVQASPSYGYTF. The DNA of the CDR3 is TGCGCCAGCAGTGAGAGGGTCCAGGCATCACCTTCCTATGGCTACACCTTC.

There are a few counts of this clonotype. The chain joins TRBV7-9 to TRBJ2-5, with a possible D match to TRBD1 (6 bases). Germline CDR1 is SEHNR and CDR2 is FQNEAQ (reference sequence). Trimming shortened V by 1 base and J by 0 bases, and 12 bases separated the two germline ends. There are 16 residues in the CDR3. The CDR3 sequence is CASSLGGTGNQETQYF. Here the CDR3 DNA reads TGTGCCAGCAGCTTAGGGGGAACAGGGAACCAAGAGACCCAGTACTTC.